This passage covers 8 T cell receptor beta chains from one sample sequenced in a study of shared clonotypes between healthy human individuals. Using immunoSEQ multiplex PCR, the repertoire was profiled, and TCRdb retains in-frame clones only, with some absent. The data hold some 650,000 clones, with around 97% observed a single time. The sequenced sample consisted of naive CD4+ T cells sorted from blood. Described subset: CD45RA+ positively selected. The receptors derive from a woman aged 25 to 39 in good health.

The rearrangement links TRBV2 to TRBJ2-4; TRBD1 or TRBD2 may be the D gene (5 bases each). The CDR3 spans 14 residues. The V gene lost 7 bases and the J gene lost 4 bases, with 14 bases spanning the gap. Germline CDR1 is SNHLY and CDR2 is FYNNEI. The CDR3 reads CASNPPGPKNIQYF. The DNA for the CDR3 is TGTGCCAGCAACCCTCCGGGACCGAAAAACATTCAGTACTTC.

The chain has TRBV6-5 and TRBJ2-6; no reliable D call. The CDR3 covers 13 residues. Germline V lookup: CDR1 MNHEY, CDR2 SVGAGI. V lost 2 bases and J 2 bases, leaving 1 base between the germline ends. The chain's CDR3 is CASSYTGANVLTF. DNA of the CDR3: TGTGCCAGCAGTTACACTGGGGCCAACGTCCTGACTTTC.

The chain combines TRBV10-3 with TRBJ1-5, with 7 bases aligning to TRBD1. This CDR3 has 15 residues. Germline loops: CDR1 ENHRY, CDR2 SYGVKD. Losses at the gene ends were 4 bases for V and 0 bases for J; bases not matched to a gene: 3. CDR3 loop: CAISGDSGSNQPQHF. The CDR3, as DNA: TGTGCCATCAGTGGGGACAGCGGTAGCAATCAGCCCCAGCATTTT.

The J gene is TRBJ2-7, the V gene TRBV6-1, with no clear D. The CDR3 sequence is 15 residues long. CDR1 is MNHNS and CDR2 is SASEGT in the germline V gene. Between the trimmed V and J ends, which lost 2 bases and 1 base, there was a span of 12 bases. The CDR3 DNA is TGTGCCAGCAGTGAACCTCTTAGAGAGTCCTACGAGCAGTACTTC. Translation: CASSEPLRESYEQYF.

This clone has only one observation. The V gene is TRBV2, the J gene TRBJ2-3; tentatively, D is TRBD2 (7 bases). Trimming pared 7 bases from V and 5 bases from J, leaving 19 bases between. Germline V CDR1 and CDR2: SNHLY, FYNNEI. CDR3 size: 15 residues. The CDR3 bases are TGTGCCAGCACCCTAGGGGGGAGGGCCGTAGATACGCAGTATTTT. Its translation is CASTLGGRAVDTQYF.

The CDR3 region has the DNA TGTGCCAGCAGCTTTACGGGAGGGCGGGAGGAGACCCAGTACTTC. This gives the protein CASSFTGGREETQYF. The rearrangement links TRBV7-7 to TRBJ2-5, with 8 bases lining up with TRBD2. V trimming: 3 bases; J trimming: 5 bases; junction bases outside the gene matches: 8. Germline CDR1 SSHAT, CDR2 FNYEAQ (reference sequence). CDR3 length equals 15 residues. Complete variable domain (other parts from reference TRBV7-7 and TRBJ2-5): GAGVSQSPRYKVTKRGQDVTLRCDPISSHATLYWYQQALGQGPEFLTYFNYEAQPDKSGLPSDRFSAERPEGSISTLTIQRTEQRDSAMYRCASSFTGGREETQYFGPGTRLLVL.

This clone came up once. The chain combines TRBV6-6 with TRBJ1-1; 7 bases line up with TRBD1. The CDR3 length is 13 residues. Germline CDR1 and CDR2: MNHNY and SVGAGI (reference sequence). Losses at the gene ends were 6 bases for V and 4 bases for J; bases not matched to a gene: 5. CDR3 loop: CASSDRVSTEAFF. CDR3 DNA sequence: TGTGCCAGCAGCGACAGGGTTAGCACTGAAGCTTTCTTT.

On this clone: The sample contains more than one DNA sequence encoding this CDR3. In nucleotides, the CDR3 is TGTGCTAGTGGCCTCGGGACTAACACAGATACGCAGTATTTT. Protein sequence: CASGLGTNTDTQYF. This chain connects TRBV12-5 to TRBJ2-3; 7 positions agree with TRBD2. V shed 6 bases, J shed 2 bases, and the junction held 5 bases outside the gene matches. CDR1 and CDR2 (germline): LGHNT, FRNRAP. The CDR3 is made up of 14 amino acids.